A selection of T cell receptor beta chains follows, all from one sample in a study of molecular identifiers for immune sequencing clone quantification. From the PCR reads, TCRdb called clonotypes with MiXCR, one entry per CDR3 protein. This sample yields about half a million distinct CDR3 sequences, of which 20% to 25% are seen a single time; about 0.78% belongs to the top ten. The sample was naive CD8+ T cells from blood, with Jurkat cell RNA spiked in. The receptors shown here come from a human donor in good health. Some libraries in this study had Jurkat cell RNA spiked in. Each CDR3 is given with its conserved first and last residue. D genes are given only for firm matches. Expanded clones get a size class; other rows say once, few or many, or leave the size out.

d_gene,v_gene,j_gene,abundance,CDR3aa,CDR3nt
NA,TRBV7-2,TRBJ1-5,many,CASSATAGGGQPQHF,TGTGCCAGCAGCGCTACAGCCGGGGGCGGGCAGCCCCAGCATTTT
TRBD2,TRBV29-1,TRBJ2-7,many,CSVGLAGESEQYF,TGCAGCGTTGGACTAGCGGGAGAGAGTGAGCAGTACTTC
TRBD1,TRBV19,TRBJ2-5,few,CASSATGGALETQYF,TGTGCCAGTAGTGCCACAGGGGGCGCTTTGGAGACCCAGTACTTC
NA,TRBV5-1,TRBJ1-3,many,CASSLAEHSGNTIYF,TGCGCCAGCAGCTTGGCCGAACACTCTGGAAACACCATATATTTT
NA,TRBV6-5,TRBJ2-3,many,CASSYNTLGDTQYF,TGTGCCAGCAGTTATAATACCCTCGGAGATACGCAGTATTTT
NA,TRBV9,TRBJ2-2,many,CASSVGGGGFGTGELFF,TGTGCCAGCAGCGTAGGTGGTGGAGGTTTCGGCACCGGGGAGCTGTTTTTT
NA,TRBV4-1,TRBJ2-7,few,CASSLTTASSYEQYF,TGCGCCAGCAGCCTAACGACGGCCAGTTCCTACGAGCAGTACTTC
TRBD2,TRBV5-6,TRBJ2-5,few,CASSQGLAGVLQETQYF,TGTGCCAGCAGCCAGGGACTAGCGGGAGTTCTCCAAGAGACCCAGTACTTC
TRBD1,TRBV5-6,TRBJ2-3,many,CASRPQGALPDTQYF,TGTGCCAGCAGGCCACAGGGGGCCCTCCCAGATACGCAGTATTTT
TRBD2,TRBV7-6,TRBJ2-7,once,CASGREGAYEQYF,TGTGCCAGTGGAAGGGAGGGTGCCTACGAGCAGTACTTC
NA,TRBV12-3/TRBV12-4,TRBJ2-1,NA,CASSTMIEQFF,TGTGCCAGCAGCACTATGATTGAGCAGTTCTTC
TRBD1,TRBV7-9,TRBJ2-1,few,CASSLVGTGGNEQFF,TGTGCCAGCAGCTTAGTAGGGACAGGGGGCAATGAGCAGTTCTTC
TRBD2,TRBV4-3,TRBJ2-3,few,CASSQETTSGITDTQYF,TGCGCCAGCAGCCAAGAGACCACTAGCGGGATCACAGATACGCAGTATTTT
NA,TRBV29-1,TRBJ1-4,many,CSVFVRQSEGEKLFF,TGCAGCGTTTTTGTTAGACAGTCTGAGGGTGAAAAACTGTTTTTT
NA,TRBV9,TRBJ1-3,NA,CASSPSGAAPSGNTIYF,TGTGCCAGCAGCCCTTCCGGGGCGGCCCCCTCTGGAAACACCATATATTTT
NA,TRBV2,TRBJ2-1,NA,CASSDSLRLNEQFF,TGTGCCAGCAGTGACTCCTTACGGCTGAATGAGCAGTTCTTC
NA,TRBV29-1,TRBJ2-2,many,CSAIPGTANTGELFF,TGCAGCGCCATTCCCGGGACTGCAAACACCGGGGAGCTGTTTTTT
NA,TRBV20-1,TRBJ2-1,NA,CSAPMFGEPYNEQFF,TGCAGTGCTCCTATGTTTGGGGAACCCTACAATGAGCAGTTCTTC
NA,TRBV2,TRBJ2-2,NA,CASRMGHGAGELFF,TGTGCCAGCAGGATGGGTCATGGAGCCGGGGAGCTGTTTTTT
NA,TRBV15,TRBJ2-1,few,CATSRDRQGGNEQFF,TGTGCCACCAGCAGAGATAGACAGGGAGGCAATGAGCAGTTCTTC
TRBD1,TRBV25-1,TRBJ1-4,NA,CAPRGRGRLLTNEKLFF,TGTGCCCCCAGAGGCAGGGGGCGGCTTTTGACTAATGAAAAACTGTTTTTT
TRBD1,TRBV27,TRBJ1-2,NA,CASSLFQGAFGYTF,TGTGCCAGCAGTTTATTCCAGGGGGCTTTTGGCTACACCTTC
NA,TRBV30,TRBJ1-1,NA,CAWSVPGRSPIWTEAFF,TGTGCCTGGAGTGTACCAGGGCGGAGCCCTATCTGGACTGAAGCTTTCTTT